The rows below give T cell receptor beta chains drawn from one sample of a study of blood T cell repertoires in COVID-19. Sequenced by immunoSEQ multiplex PCR; TCRdb stores in-frame clones only, minus some. There are over 50,000 clones in the sample; about 89% occur only once, and roughly 6.6% lies in the top ten. The sequenced sample consisted of peripheral blood. Receptor source: a man between 60 and 75 years old with acute or convalescent COVID-19. Both conserved end residues are part of each CDR3. The D gene is left open where the match is weak. The listing skips clone size in some rows; elsewhere it reads once, few, many or a size class.

clone size: .; D gene: TRBD1; J gene: TRBJ1-4; V gene: TRBV10-3; CDR3 DNA: TGTGCCATCAGTGATGGCAGGGGGACGGAAAAACTGTTTTTT; CDR3 protein: CAISDGRGTEKLFF
clone size: few; D gene: .; J gene: TRBJ1-5; V gene: TRBV13; CDR3 DNA: TGTGCCAGCAGCTTAGCTAATAGCAATCAGCCCCAGCATTTT; CDR3 protein: CASSLANSNQPQHF
clone size: .; D gene: .; J gene: TRBJ1-1; V gene: TRBV4-2; CDR3 DNA: TGTGCCAGCAGCCAAGATATCCGTCAGGGGAACACTGAAGCTTTCTTT; CDR3 protein: CASSQDIRQGNTEAFF
clone size: medium-sized; D gene: .; J gene: TRBJ2-7; V gene: TRBV5-6; CDR3 DNA: TGTGCCAGCAGCTTAAATCGCGGGCACCCGTACTTC; CDR3 protein: CASSLNRGHPYF
clone size: .; D gene: .; J gene: TRBJ2-7; V gene: TRBV7-2; CDR3 DNA: TGTGCCAGCAGCGGGGGGTTACCCTTTTCCTACGAGCAGTACTTC; CDR3 protein: CASSGGLPFSYEQYF
clone size: once; D gene: .; J gene: TRBJ1-2; V gene: TRBV4-3; CDR3 DNA: TGCGCCAGCAGCCAAGGGACAGTGAACTATGGCTACACCTTC; CDR3 protein: CASSQGTVNYGYTF
clone size: .; D gene: TRBD2; J gene: TRBJ2-3; V gene: TRBV7-3; CDR3 DNA: TGTGCCAGCAGCCGCGGTAAGCGGGGTTTCACAGATACGCAGTATTTT; CDR3 protein: CASSRGKRGFTDTQYF
clone size: .; D gene: .; J gene: TRBJ1-1; V gene: TRBV6-5; CDR3 DNA: TGTGCCAGCAGTTACACAGCCACGAACACTGAAGCTTTCTTT; CDR3 protein: CASSYTATNTEAFF
clone size: .; D gene: .; J gene: TRBJ2-3; V gene: TRBV5-1; CDR3 DNA: TGCGCCAGCAGCTTGGGAAGCGGCACAGATACGCAGTATTTT; CDR3 protein: CASSLGSGTDTQYF
clone size: once; D gene: .; J gene: TRBJ2-7; V gene: TRBV24-1; CDR3 DNA: TGTGCCACCAAACAGGGCCCCCAAGGGCGGCAGTACTTC; CDR3 protein: CATKQGPQGRQYF
clone size: few; D gene: .; J gene: TRBJ1-2; V gene: TRBV4-3; CDR3 DNA: TGCGCCAGCAGCCAAGAGGTGACAGCCATTGATGGCTACACCTTC; CDR3 protein: CASSQEVTAIDGYTF
clone size: .; D gene: .; J gene: TRBJ1-1; V gene: TRBV4-1; CDR3 DNA: TGCGCCAGCAGCCAAGGACAAGAAGCTTTCTTT; CDR3 protein: CASSQGQEAFF
clone size: .; D gene: TRBD1; J gene: TRBJ1-5; V gene: TRBV30; CDR3 DNA: TGTGCCTGGAGTGGGACAGGGGGGGGTCAGCCCCAGCATTTT; CDR3 protein: CAWSGTGGGQPQHF
clone size: .; D gene: .; J gene: TRBJ2-3; V gene: TRBV10-1; CDR3 DNA: TGCGCCAGCAGTGATGGCGGTTACACAGATACGCAGTATTTT; CDR3 protein: CASSDGGYTDTQYF
clone size: .; D gene: .; J gene: TRBJ2-7; V gene: TRBV2; CDR3 DNA: TGTGCCAGCAGTGCTGAGGGTGCGTTAAGCTACGAGCAGTACTTC; CDR3 protein: CASSAEGALSYEQYF
clone size: .; D gene: .; J gene: TRBJ1-3; V gene: TRBV7-6; CDR3 DNA: TGTGCCAGCAGCCCGGACAGTGGAAACACCATATATTTT; CDR3 protein: CASSPDSGNTIYF
clone size: .; D gene: TRBD2; J gene: TRBJ2-5; V gene: TRBV7-3; CDR3 DNA: TGTGCCAGCAGCCACGGGACTACCGTGGAAGAGACCCAGTACTTC; CDR3 protein: CASSHGTTVEETQYF
clone size: .; D gene: .; J gene: TRBJ2-2; V gene: TRBV21-1; CDR3 DNA: TGTGCCAGCAGCAAGGCGGAACGGGGGGACAGGGGGCACACCGGGGAGCTGTTTTTT; CDR3 protein: CASSKAERGDRGHTGELFF
clone size: once; D gene: TRBD1; J gene: TRBJ1-1; V gene: TRBV7-9; CDR3 DNA: TGTGCCAGCAGCCCCCAGGGGGGTCTGAACACTGAAGCTTTCTTT; CDR3 protein: CASSPQGGLNTEAFF
clone size: .; D gene: .; J gene: TRBJ2-6; V gene: TRBV6-5; CDR3 DNA: TGTGCCAGCAGTCCCTACCGGTCTGGGGCCAACGTCCTGACTTTC; CDR3 protein: CASSPYRSGANVLTF
clone size: .; D gene: .; J gene: TRBJ1-2; V gene: TRBV18; CDR3 DNA: TGTGCCAGCTCACCCGCCGGTAACTATGGCTACACCTTC; CDR3 protein: CASSPAGNYGYTF
clone size: once; D gene: .; J gene: TRBJ1-1; V gene: TRBV27; CDR3 DNA: TGTGCCAGTATCTCGATGCAGAAAGCTTTCTTT; CDR3 protein: CASISMQKAFF
clone size: .; D gene: TRBD1; J gene: TRBJ2-2; V gene: TRBV9; CDR3 DNA: TGTGCCAGCAGCGCGGACACAGGGGGCCTCACCGGGGAGCTGTTTTTT; CDR3 protein: CASSADTGGLTGELFF
clone size: .; D gene: .; J gene: TRBJ1-6; V gene: TRBV7-2; CDR3 DNA: TGTGCCAGCAGCTCCCAGTGGTATAATTCACCCCTCCACTTT; CDR3 protein: CASSSQWYNSPLHF
clone size: .; D gene: TRBD1; J gene: TRBJ1-5; V gene: TRBV10-2; CDR3 DNA: TGCGCCAGCAGCGACACAGGGGGCAATCAGCCCCAGCATTTT; CDR3 protein: CASSDTGGNQPQHF
clone size: .; D gene: TRBD1; J gene: TRBJ1-5; V gene: TRBV7-2; CDR3 DNA: TGTGCCAGCAGCCGTACAGGGGGCGATGGCAATCAGCCCCAGCATTTT; CDR3 protein: CASSRTGGDGNQPQHF
clone size: .; D gene: TRBD1; J gene: TRBJ2-5; V gene: TRBV19; CDR3 DNA: TGTGCCAGTAGTATAAAGACAGGGGAGACCCAGTACTTC; CDR3 protein: CASSIKTGETQYF
clone size: .; D gene: .; J gene: TRBJ2-2; V gene: TRBV7-2; CDR3 DNA: TGTGCCAGCAGCTCTACGAACACCGGGGAGCTGTTTTTT; CDR3 protein: CASSSTNTGELFF
clone size: .; D gene: .; J gene: TRBJ1-3; V gene: TRBV13; CDR3 DNA: TGTGCCAGCAGCTCAAGGAGCGGAAACACCATATATTTT; CDR3 protein: CASSSRSGNTIYF
clone size: medium-sized; D gene: .; J gene: TRBJ1-3; V gene: TRBV25-1; CDR3 DNA: TGTGCCAGCAGTGGGCCAACGAGGAGAAACACCATATATTTT; CDR3 protein: CASSGPTRRNTIYF
clone size: .; D gene: .; J gene: TRBJ1-2; V gene: TRBV29-1; CDR3 DNA: TGCAGCGTTGAAGACAGGAACTATGGCTACACCTTC; CDR3 protein: CSVEDRNYGYTF
clone size: .; D gene: .; J gene: TRBJ1-5; V gene: TRBV30; CDR3 DNA: TGTGCCTGGAGTTCAACAGGGAATAGCAATCAGCCCCAGCATTTT; CDR3 protein: CAWSSTGNSNQPQHF
clone size: .; D gene: .; J gene: TRBJ2-7; V gene: TRBV10-3; CDR3 DNA: TGTGCCATCAGTGATAGAAGAAACAGGGACTCCTACGAGCAGTACTTC; CDR3 protein: CAISDRRNRDSYEQYF
clone size: .; D gene: TRBD1; J gene: TRBJ1-4; V gene: TRBV18; CDR3 DNA: TGTGCCAGCTCTCTCTCGCAGGGGGCGGGCGAAAAACTGTTTTTT; CDR3 protein: CASSLSQGAGEKLFF
clone size: .; D gene: .; J gene: TRBJ1-2; V gene: TRBV18; CDR3 DNA: TGTGCCAGCTCACCCCTTGGGGGGGGAAATGGCTACACCTTC; CDR3 protein: CASSPLGGGNGYTF
clone size: few; D gene: .; J gene: TRBJ1-2; V gene: TRBV30; CDR3 DNA: TGTGCCTGGAGTGTACTCTACGAGCGGGATGGCTACACCTTC; CDR3 protein: CAWSVLYERDGYTF
clone size: .; D gene: .; J gene: TRBJ2-2; V gene: TRBV19; CDR3 DNA: TGTGCCAGTAGTAGAGATAAAGAGACCGGGGAGCTGTTTTTT; CDR3 protein: CASSRDKETGELFF
clone size: .; D gene: TRBD1; J gene: TRBJ1-1; V gene: TRBV18; CDR3 DNA: TGTGCCAGCTCACCGGGACAGGGGAGGACTGAAGCTTTCTTT; CDR3 protein: CASSPGQGRTEAFF
clone size: .; D gene: .; J gene: TRBJ1-3; V gene: TRBV10-2; CDR3 DNA: TGCGCCACCACCGAGGGTTTTAGCGGAAACACCATATATTTT; CDR3 protein: CATTEGFSGNTIYF
clone size: .; D gene: TRBD1; J gene: TRBJ1-4; V gene: TRBV28; CDR3 DNA: TGTGCCAGCAGTCTCGTCGGGCAGGGGGAAGAAAAACTGTTTTTT; CDR3 protein: CASSLVGQGEEKLFF
clone size: .; D gene: .; J gene: TRBJ1-4; V gene: TRBV30; CDR3 DNA: TGTGCCTGGAGTGCCAACACCTGGAGGAATGAAAAACTGTTTTTT; CDR3 protein: CAWSANTWRNEKLFF
clone size: .; D gene: .; J gene: TRBJ1-4; V gene: TRBV9; CDR3 DNA: TGTGCCAGCAGCTTCCGACAGGCCGATGAAAAACTGTTTTTT; CDR3 protein: CASSFRQADEKLFF
clone size: once; D gene: .; J gene: TRBJ1-2; V gene: TRBV3-1/TRBV3-2; CDR3 DNA: TGTGCCAGCAGCCTCTCAATGATCTCAGGGAACTATGGCTACACCTTC; CDR3 protein: CASSLSMISGNYGYTF
clone size: once; D gene: .; J gene: TRBJ1-3; V gene: TRBV6-5; CDR3 DNA: TGTGCCAGCAGTTACTCGAAGCAGGGAGGAAACACCATATATTTT; CDR3 protein: CASSYSKQGGNTIYF
clone size: .; D gene: TRBD1; J gene: TRBJ2-7; V gene: TRBV19; CDR3 DNA: TGTGCCAGTAGTACTGACAGGGCGGGCGAGCAGTACTTC; CDR3 protein: CASSTDRAGEQYF
clone size: .; D gene: TRBD1; J gene: TRBJ1-4; V gene: TRBV19; CDR3 DNA: TGTGCCAGTTCTCGGCCGGGACAGGGGGCTCTTTGGAATGAAAAACTGTTTTTT; CDR3 protein: CASSRPGQGALWNEKLFF
clone size: .; D gene: .; J gene: TRBJ1-2; V gene: TRBV9; CDR3 DNA: TGTGCCAGCAGCGTAGGAGGGTCTAACTATGGCTACACCTTC; CDR3 protein: CASSVGGSNYGYTF
clone size: .; D gene: TRBD2; J gene: TRBJ2-6; V gene: TRBV19; CDR3 DNA: TGTGCCAGTGGGGGGGGAGAGGGTCTAAGCTCTGGGGCCAACGTCCTGACTTTC; CDR3 protein: CASGGGEGLSSGANVLTF
clone size: .; D gene: .; J gene: TRBJ2-1; V gene: TRBV27; CDR3 DNA: TGTGCCAGCAGTAGGGGGCCCGGGGGGGCTTACAATGAGCAGTTCTTC; CDR3 protein: CASSRGPGGAYNEQFF
clone size: once; D gene: TRBD1; J gene: TRBJ1-2; V gene: TRBV9; CDR3 DNA: TGTGCCAGCAGCGTAGGACACAGGGGCCCGAACTATGGCTACACCTTC; CDR3 protein: CASSVGHRGPNYGYTF
clone size: .; D gene: TRBD1; J gene: TRBJ1-2; V gene: TRBV9; CDR3 DNA: TGTGCCAGCAGCGTTACGGGACAGGGGGACTATGGCTACACCTTC; CDR3 protein: CASSVTGQGDYGYTF
clone size: .; D gene: .; J gene: TRBJ1-2; V gene: TRBV4-3; CDR3 DNA: TGCGCCAGCAGCCAAGAACCTACTAAGGACAGAGACTATGGCTACACCTTC; CDR3 protein: CASSQEPTKDRDYGYTF
clone size: .; D gene: TRBD1; J gene: TRBJ1-1; V gene: TRBV5-6; CDR3 DNA: TGTGCCAGCAGCTGGACAGGGACCACTGAAGCTTTCTTT; CDR3 protein: CASSWTGTTEAFF
clone size: .; D gene: .; J gene: TRBJ1-5; V gene: TRBV2; CDR3 DNA: TGTGCCAGCAGGTCGCTGGAGGGCAATCAGCCCCAGCATTTT; CDR3 protein: CASRSLEGNQPQHF
clone size: .; D gene: .; J gene: TRBJ2-6; V gene: TRBV7-2; CDR3 DNA: TGTGCCAGCAGCTTTAATAGTGGGAGGTCTGGGGCCAACGTCCTGACTTTC; CDR3 protein: CASSFNSGRSGANVLTF